These 14 T cell receptor beta chains came from one sample sequenced in a study of beta chain features in type 1 diabetes. Isolated RNA was reverse transcribed in full, so expressed TCRB transcripts were sequenced. Sequencing used immunoSEQ multiplex PCR; TCRdb keeps in-frame clones, though not all of them. The sample lists 550,000 to 850,000 clones; about an eighth were seen once. The study's findings and limits: Shorter TCRB CDR3s, moderately but significantly so, were found in Type 1 diabetes patients in all four CD4+ subsets.

No antigen is known for these receptors. The specimen sequenced was naive CD4+ T cells from blood. These receptor sequences come from a man younger than 35 with type 1 diabetes.

This clone has just a few counts. The V gene is TRBV6-6, the J gene TRBJ1-2; 7 nucleotides agree with TRBD1. The ends lost 5 bases at V and 3 bases at J; junction bases unmatched: 0. The CDR3 totals 12 residues. Looked up from germline, CDR1 is MNHNY and CDR2 is SVGAGI (reference sequence). The CDR3 protein is CASSGTDYGYTF. DNA for the CDR3: TGTGCCAGCAGTGGGACAGACTATGGCTACACCTTC.

This sequence joins TRBV18 and TRBJ2-7; TRBD1 matches at 8 bases. Per the germline V gene, CDR1 is KGHSH and CDR2 is LQKENI. Trimming at V came to 5 bases and at J to 2 bases, leaving 8 bases not matched to a gene. CDR3 length: 15 amino acids. This CDR3 is CASSTTGAGTYEQYF. DNA of the CDR3: TGTGCCAGCTCAACGACAGGGGCGGGCACCTACGAGCAGTACTTC.

A note on this clone: This specimen includes other DNA sequences encoding the same CDR3. The chain uses TRBV25-1 and TRBJ2-5, with 14 nucleotides matching TRBD2. J lost 5 bases, V lost 3 bases, and 2 bases had no gene match. CDR1 MGHDK and CDR2 SYGVNS come from the germline V gene. CDR3 size: 15 residues. CDR3 nucleotide sequence: TGTGCCAGCAGTGAGGGACTAGCGGGGGTGGAGACCCAGTACTTC. Protein: CASSEGLAGVETQYF.

In its sample, this clone was seen a few times. The chain couples TRBV4-1 to TRBJ2-7, with D possibly called TRBD1 or TRBD2 (5 bases each). The CDR3 length is 14 residues. Germline V lookup: CDR1 MGHRA, CDR2 YSYEKL. V was pared by 1 base and J by 2 bases, with 9 bases between. CDR3 residues: CASSQGTGPYEQYF. In DNA, the CDR3 is TGCGCCAGCAGCCAAGGGACGGGGCCCTACGAGCAGTACTTC.

This clone was observed a handful of times. The chain employs TRBV7-2 and TRBJ1-1; D is ambiguous. The ends were cut back, 0 bases at V and 0 bases at J, with 8 bases in the middle. This CDR3 is built from 15 residues. CDR1 and CDR2 from the germline V gene are SGHTA and FQGNSA. CDR3 in amino acids: CASSLAEGLNTEAFF. The CDR3 coding sequence is TGTGCCAGCAGCTTAGCGGAGGGATTGAACACTGAAGCTTTCTTT.

There are a few counts of this clone. The chain couples TRBV6-5 to TRBJ1-3, with no clear D. Germline V CDR1 and CDR2: MNHEY, SVGAGI. Trimming removed 7 bases at V and 0 bases at J, with 10 bases between. CDR3 length: 14 residues. CDR3: CASTQAYSGNTIYF. The CDR3 coding sequence is TGTGCCAGCACCCAAGCTTACTCTGGAAACACCATATATTTT.

The V call is TRBV7-9, the J call TRBJ1-2; D gene unclear. Germline V gene sequence: CDR1 SEHNR, CDR2 FQNEAQ (reference sequence). V dropped 3 bases and J dropped 6 bases, with 5 bases sitting between them. The CDR3 sequence is 11 residues long. The CDR3 nucleotides read TGTGCCAGCAGCTTGGTTCATGGCTACACCTTC. It is translated as CASSLVHGYTF. Combining the CDR3 with reference TRBV7-9 and TRBJ1-2 gives the whole variable domain DTGVSQNPRHKITKRGQNVTFRCDPISEHNRLYWYRQTLGQGPEFLTYFQNEAQLEKSRLLSDRFSAERPKGSFSTLEIQRTEQGDSAMYLCASSLVHGYTFGSGTRLTVV.

The chain is built from TRBV4-1 and TRBJ1-3; D is undetermined. Trimming removed 4 bases from V and 7 bases from J, with 14 bases in between. The CDR3 runs 14 residues. Germline V gene lookup returns CDR1 MGHRA and CDR2 YSYEKL. The CDR3 DNA reads as TGCGCCAGCAGCCCCACGGGCCGAATCAACACCATATATTTT. Translation gives CASSPTGRINTIYF.

This clone came up once. Here the CDR3 DNA reads TGTGCCAGCATGAGCGTAATGCGACAGGGCCATGGCTACACCTTC. Protein: CASMSVMRQGHGYTF. The rearrangement joins TRBV2 to TRBJ1-2, with TRBD1 identical over 7 bases. Germline trimming cut 7 bases from V and 6 bases from J; bases unmatched to any gene: 14. CDR3 length: 15 amino acids. Germline CDR1 is SNHLY and CDR2 is FYNNEI.

The chain links TRBV27 to TRBJ1-5, with TRBD1 matching over 9 bases. The CDR3 is 21 amino acids. The ends lost 4 bases at V and 3 bases at J; junction bases unmatched: 22. Germline V lookup: CDR1 MNHEY, CDR2 SMNVEV (reference sequence). The CDR3 sequence is CASSSRGRTGVSKYYNQPQHF. In DNA form, the CDR3 reads TGTGCCAGCAGTTCTAGAGGACGGACAGGGGTTTCAAAATACTACAATCAGCCCCAGCATTTT.

This sequence joins TRBV18 and TRBJ2-1; D is uncertain. The CDR3 covers 13 residues. The germline V gene has CDR1 KGHSH and CDR2 LQKENI. V lost 2 bases and J lost 7, with 9 bases in between. The CDR3 DNA is TGTGCCAGCTCACCATTAGGGTTGAATGAGCAGTTCTTC. Translating gives CASSPLGLNEQFF.

This clone has just a few counts. V gene TRBV4-1 combines with J gene TRBJ1-5; D gene uncertain. This CDR3 region has 14 residues. V lost 0 bases, J lost 5 bases, and 8 bases lay in between. Germline-derived CDR1 and CDR2 are MGHRA and YSYEKL. In DNA form, the CDR3 reads TGCGCCAGCAGCCAAGAAGGTGGAGATCAGCCCCAGCATTTT. It yields the protein CASSQEGGDQPQHF.

This clone was observed a handful of times. The rearrangement links TRBV6-6 to TRBJ1-4, with D possibly being TRBD1 (5 bases). The CDR3 is made up of 16 amino acids. Germline V lookup: CDR1 MNHNY, CDR2 SVGAGI (reference sequence). Trimming pared 2 bases from V and 7 bases from J, leaving 17 bases between. The DNA for the CDR3 is TGTGCCAGCAGTTACGGATCGGGGCACCGCAGTGAAAAACTGTTTTTT. Protein: CASSYGSGHRSEKLFF.

This clone was seen more than once but under ten times. Other DNA sequences in this sample translate to the same CDR3. The rearrangement joins TRBV29-1 to TRBJ1-1, with D hard to call. The CDR3 is 13 residues long. Trimming stripped 4 bases from V and 0 bases from J, with 9 bases between. CDR1 is SQVTM and CDR2 is ANQGSEA in the germline V gene. The CDR3 sequence: CSVVGRLNTEAFF. The CDR3 nucleotides read TGCAGCGTTGTAGGGCGGCTGAACACTGAAGCTTTCTTT.